This T cell receptor beta chain emerged from a study of blood T cell repertoires in COVID-19. Study overall: Whether acute or convalescent, the COVID-19 samples came from the United States, Italy and Spain. From T cells, B-cell-depleted T cells, or PBMCs came the material, which was cDNA or gDNA.

As originally analysed: How many nucleated cells were present was estimated from reference gene primer amplification. Measured with immunoSEQ multiplex PCR; TCRdb has only the in-frame clones, and not every one. The V and J calls and clone size are taken from that table; D and trimming were inferred from the DNA. The sample shows 190,000 or so clones, almost 85% of them seen only once. Germline-derived CDR1 and CDR2 are SQVTM and ANQGSEA. V was clipped by 7 bases and J by 0 bases; unmatched bases: 8. CDR3 length equals 14 residues. The chain uses TRBV29-1 and TRBJ2-7; 8 nucleotides align to TRBD2. Sequencing was carried out using peripheral blood. This TCR was recovered from a human donor with acute or convalescent COVID-19. The donor label of this sample is uncertain. The CDR3 nucleotides are TGCAGCGCCGCCGGACTAGCTCCCTCCTACGAGCAGTACTTC. Translated: CSAAGLAPSYEQYF.